This paragraph reports one T cell receptor (beta chain). Antigen unknown. The CDR3 is 18 amino acids. Unmatched junction bases numbered 15, after V lost 5 bases and J lost 6 bases. CDR1 is LNHDA and CDR2 is SQIVND in the germline V gene (reference sequence). Culture lasted around eleven days before CD4+ T cell isolation. People in the vaccine group had not been infected with SARS-CoV-2 before, and their nucleocapsid antibodies were negative. The sample originates from a study of vaccination effects on CD4 cells after COVID-19. Study as a whole: In culture with about 10 IU/ml IL-2 and roughly 9.3 ug/ml peptides, PBMC were grown at a few million per well.

Libraries were prepared by immunoSEQ multiplex PCR; TCRdb keeps only in-frame clonotypes and omits some of them. This sample has some 40,000 clones, with roughly 82% found just once. Material: CD4+ T cells from PBMCs cultured without peptide, obtained before COVID-19 vaccination. J is TRBJ2-2 and V is TRBV19; 10 bases match TRBD1. The receptor was derived from a human donor who received a COVID-19 vaccine. Written as DNA, the CDR3 is TGTGCCAGTAGTCCGGGGAAATGGACAGGGGGTGGTTCCGGGGAGCTGTTTTTT. It translates to CASSPGKWTGGGSGELFF. Combining the CDR3 with reference TRBV19 and TRBJ2-2 gives the whole variable domain DGGITQSPKYLFRKEGQNVTLSCEQNLNHDAMYWYRQDPGQGLRLIYYSQIVNDFQKGDIAEGYSVSREKKESFPLTVTSAQKNPTAFYLCASSPGKWTGGGSGELFFGEGSRLTVL.